This entry lists 28 T cell receptor beta chains sequenced from one sample in a study of regulatory T cells in long-lasting Graves disease. The time point is: newly diagnosed GD, antithyroid drugs for less than 3 months. After RNA was extracted from PBMCs, the TCR library was made from it. Investigators prepared the TCR beta libraries by applying iRepertoire HTBI primers and Arm-PCR of CDR3 regions. TCRdb recomputed calls from the multiplex PCR reads with MiXCR, one row per CDR3 protein. The sample records hundreds of thousands of distinct CDR3 sequences, 15% to 20% being singletons. This same sample was also taken into another study, of T cells in Graves' hyperthyroidism and ophthalmopathy.

This specimen consisted of peripheral blood mononuclear cells (PBMCs), obtained at new diagnosis, from a patient treated with antithyroid drugs. The receptor set was obtained from a young woman with Graves disease.

The chain couples TRBV24-1 to TRBJ1-4, with 8 bases aligning to TRBD1. This CDR3 has 14 residues. CDR1 KGHDR and CDR2 SFDVKD come from the germline V gene. The V segment lost 5 bases and the J segment 5 bases; nucleotides outside the gene matches: 3. DNA of the CDR3: TGTGCCACCAGTGGGGGACAGGTGAATGAAAAACTGTTTTTT. It specifies CATSGGQVNEKLFF.

This clonotype was detected many times. The chain couples TRBV3-1 to TRBJ1-1, with D possibly TRBD1 on 5 matching bases. Germline V gene data show CDR1 as LGHDT and CDR2 as YNNKEL (reference sequence). Between the trimmed V and J ends, which lost 0 bases and 6 bases, there was a span of 11 bases. This CDR3 comprises 14 residues. This CDR3 is CASSQDILGAEAFF. CDR3 DNA sequence: TGTGCCAGCAGCCAAGACATTCTGGGGGCTGAAGCTTTCTTT.

In the case of this clonotype: A much more abundant neighbour one base away suggests this may be a read error. The gene calls are TRBV24-1 and TRBJ2-3; weak D call: TRBD1 (6 bases). This CDR3 region has 16 residues. In germline, CDR1 is KGHDR, CDR2 SFDVKD. The V and J ends lost 5 bases and 4 bases respectively, with 18 bases between them. The CDR3 bases are TGTGCCACCAGTGGTTTCGGCAGGGGCGGATCAGATACGCAGTATTTT. Amino acids: CATSGFGRGGSDTQYF.

Many counts were recorded for this clonotype. The V call is TRBV2, the J call TRBJ2-4, with TRBD2 matching 7 bases. The germline gives CDR1 SNHLY, CDR2 FYNNEI. V lost 5 bases, J lost 5 bases, and 12 bases stayed unmatched. The CDR3 sequence is 16 residues long. CDR3 DNA sequence: TGTGCCAGCAGTCGAAACCGCGGGAGTAGTGAAAACATTCAGTACTTC. The encoded protein is CASSRNRGSSENIQYF.

This clonotype was observed a handful of times. This rearrangement joins TRBV18 to TRBJ1-4, with 8 bases fitting TRBD1. The CDR3 extends over 16 amino acids. V dropped 2 bases and J dropped 6; count of bases not matched to a gene: 8. Germline lookup yields CDR1 KGHSH and CDR2 LQKENI. DNA of the CDR3: TGTGCCAGCTCACCAGTCGCAGGGGGCGCTGATGAAAAACTGTTTTTT. Its protein is CASSPVAGGADEKLFF.

This clonotype has more than one count but fewer than ten. The chain combines TRBV27 with TRBJ2-7; D possibly corresponds to TRBD2 (5 bases). Germline V lookup: CDR1 MNHEY, CDR2 SMNVEV (reference sequence). Trimming took 6 bases from V and 2 from J, leaving 14 bases between them. CDR3 length equals 14 residues. The CDR3 bases are TGTGCCAGCAGCCTTACTAGAAAAACCTACGAGCAGTACTTC. This codes for CASSLTRKTYEQYF.

J is TRBJ2-5 and V is TRBV5-4; no clear D gene. V was shortened by 2 bases and J by 3 bases, with 8 bases between the two germline ends. The CDR3 covers 13 residues. Germline V gives CDR1 SGHNT, CDR2 YYREEE (reference sequence). The CDR3: CASSFWSEETQYF. CDR3 in DNA: TGTGCCAGCAGCTTTTGGAGCGAAGAGACCCAGTACTTC.

As to this clonotype: A junction boundary mismatches the germline segment, possibly from a read error. V and J are TRBV10-3 and TRBJ2-5; a weak D match, TRBD1 (5 bases). CDR3 length: 17 residues. Germline V CDR1 and CDR2: ENHRY, SYGVKD. CDR3 residues: CVISAVTVQVGQETQYF. The CDR3 DNA follows: TGTGTCATCAGTGCAGTGACAGTTCAGGTGGGGCAAGAGACCCAGTACTTC.

In this sample, this clonotype turned up many times. The chain has TRBV12-3 or TRBV12-4 and TRBJ1-6; D not certain. The CDR3 extends over 14 amino acids. The V gene lost 1 base and the J gene lost 7 bases, with 8 bases spanning the gap. Written as DNA, the CDR3 is TGTGCCAGCAGTTTAGGCATAACAAATTCACCCCTCCACTTT. Its protein is CASSLGITNSPLHF.

This clonotype was picked up many times. This chain connects TRBV10-3 to TRBJ1-2, with 9 bases fitting TRBD1. This CDR3 has 13 residues. Germline trimming cut 8 bases from V and 6 bases from J; bases unmatched to any gene: 7. Per the germline V gene, CDR1 is ENHRY and CDR2 is SYGVKD. The CDR3 protein is CAILSGQGHGYTF. CDR3 sequence (DNA): TGTGCCATCCTTTCGGGACAGGGCCATGGCTACACCTTC.

The genes are TRBV4-2 and TRBJ2-1; TRBD2 might be the D (6 bases). The CDR3 is 14 residues long. V lost 4 bases to trimming and J lost 6 bases, with 13 bases between them. CDR1 LGHNA and CDR2 YNFKEQ come from the germline V gene. The CDR3 DNA sequence: TGTGCCAGCAGCCCCGGAGGGCAGGTCAATGAGCAGTTCTTC. It encodes CASSPGGQVNEQFF.

This chain connects TRBV5-8 to TRBJ2-7, with TRBD1 as a possible D gene (6 bases). Germline V gene sequence: CDR1 SGHTS, CDR2 YDEGEE. V gave up 0 bases and J gave up 2 bases, with 18 bases separating them. The CDR3 totals 17 residues. CDR3 sequence (DNA): TGTGCCAGCAGCTTGGGCGGACGAACAGGGCTTACCTACGAGCAGTACTTC. Its translation is CASSLGGRTGLTYEQYF.

Ten or more counts support this clonotype. The chain links TRBV30 to TRBJ2-1, with D possibly being TRBD2 (5 bases). Germline-derived CDR1 and CDR2 are GTSNPN and SVGIG (reference sequence). The CDR3 is made up of 14 amino acids. Trimming cost V 3 bases and J 0 bases, with 9 bases left between them. CDR3 DNA: TGTGCCTGGAGAGGAAGCGGCTCCTACAATGAGCAGTTCTTC. Its protein product is CAWRGSGSYNEQFF.

This clonotype came up once. A much bigger clone sits one base away, suggesting this may be a read error. The rearrangement links TRBV24-1 to TRBJ1-5; the D gene is possibly TRBD1 (5 bases). CDR3 size: 18 residues. V was pared by 0 bases and J by 7 bases, with 21 bases between. Germline CDR1 and CDR2: KGHDR and SFDVKD. CDR3 nucleotide sequence: TGTGCCACCAGTGATTTGCTCCTTAGGACAAGGGACTCCCAGCCCCAGCATTTT. Translating it yields CATSDLLLRTRDSQPQHF.

The chain couples TRBV20-1 to TRBJ2-2; D is perhaps TRBD1 (6 bases). The CDR3 runs 14 residues. Germline lookup yields CDR1 DFQATT and CDR2 SNEGSKA (reference sequence). Trimming left V 5 bases short and J 1 base short, with 11 bases between. The DNA of the CDR3 is TGCAGTGCTCCGGGACAAGTGAACACCGGGGAGCTGTTTTTT. Translation gives CSAPGQVNTGELFF.

This clonotype has at least ten counts. The rearrangement uses TRBV12-3 or TRBV12-4 and TRBJ2-1; perhaps TRBD2 as D (6 bases). The CDR3 covers 14 residues. Trimming cost V 6 bases and J 2 bases, with 11 bases left between them. CDR3 amino acids: CASRTGTAYNEQFF. CDR3 nucleotide sequence: TGTGCCAGCAGAACCGGGACTGCCTACAATGAGCAGTTCTTC.

This clonotype was detected a few times. CDR3 protein: CASSFTGKVVNGELFF. The CDR3 DNA reads TGTGCCAGCAGTTTTACAGGGAAAGTGGTGAACGGGGAGCTGTTTTTT. The chain combines TRBV27 with TRBJ2-2, with a weak D call TRBD1 (6 bases). V was shortened by 3 bases and J by 7 bases, with 18 bases between the two germline ends. This CDR3 is built from 16 residues. CDR1 is MNHEY, CDR2 SMNVEV, per germline (reference sequence).

The chain employs TRBV28 and TRBJ2-1; 7 nucleotides agree with TRBD2. The CDR3 has 12 residues. Germline V gene lookup returns CDR1 MDHEN and CDR2 SYDVKM. Unmatched junction bases numbered 2, after V lost 6 bases and J lost 6 bases. In DNA form, the CDR3 reads TGTGCCAGCAGGGGAGGGCTCAATGAGCAGTTCTTC. The encoded protein is CASRGGLNEQFF.

This clonotype was seen at least ten times. The chain links TRBV5-1 to TRBJ1-1; no clear D. V shed 3 bases and J shed 3 bases, with 12 bases lying between them. CDR1 and CDR2 from the germline V gene are SGHRS and YFSETQ. This CDR3 comprises 14 residues. The CDR3 DNA follows: TGCGCCAGCAGCTGGGGTGGCTCTGACACTGAAGCTTTCTTT. Protein sequence: CASSWGGSDTEAFF.

J is TRBJ2-2 and V is TRBV5-1; a weak D match, TRBD1 (5 bases). The CDR3 length is 17 residues. V lost 4 bases, J lost 2 bases, and 18 bases lay in between. The germline CDR1 and CDR2 sequences are SGHRS and YFSETQ. The CDR3 DNA is TGCGCCAGCAGCCTACACAGCCAGGGTCTAAACACCGGGGAGCTGTTTTTT. It specifies CASSLHSQGLNTGELFF.

This clonotype was seen more than once but under ten times. This chain connects TRBV19 to TRBJ1-2; TRBD1 matches 10 bases. Losses at the gene ends were 5 bases for V and 4 bases for J; bases not matched to a gene: 7. CDR3 length equals 15 residues. Germline CDR1 and CDR2: LNHDA and SQIVND (reference sequence). This CDR3 is CASSGSRDRGYGYTF. DNA for the CDR3: TGTGCCAGTAGTGGATCCCGGGACAGGGGCTATGGCTACACCTTC.

This clonotype came up many times. This chain connects TRBV3-1 to TRBJ1-2; D is ambiguous. The CDR3 has 12 amino acids. The germline V gene encodes CDR1 LGHDT and CDR2 YNNKEL (reference sequence). V shed 1 base and J shed 3 bases, with 3 bases lying between them. The CDR3 here is CASSQADYGYTF. In nucleotides, the CDR3 is TGTGCCAGCAGCCAAGCAGACTATGGCTACACCTTC.

This clonotype has a count of ten or more. The chain joins TRBV18 to TRBJ1-2; D is unresolved. Germline CDR1 and CDR2: KGHSH and LQKENI. The V gene lost 2 bases and the J gene lost 8 bases, with 9 bases spanning the gap. The CDR3 has 12 amino acids. This CDR3 reads CASSPNQRGYTF. In nucleotides, the CDR3 is TGTGCCAGCTCACCAAATCAGAGGGGCTACACCTTC.

V and J are TRBV19 and TRBJ1-1; TRBD1 is a possible D gene (5 bases). CDR1 is LNHDA and CDR2 is SQIVND in the germline V gene (reference sequence). This CDR3 has 16 residues. The V and J ends lost 4 bases and 1 base respectively, with 16 bases between them. CDR3 amino acids: CASSTPTGGKNTEAFF. As DNA, the CDR3 is TGTGCCAGTAGTACACCTACAGGAGGAAAGAACACTGAAGCTTTCTTT.

This clonotype was counted a few times. The chain uses TRBV28 and TRBJ1-1; D may be TRBD1 (6 bases). This CDR3 has 17 amino acids. Germline V gene data show CDR1 as MDHEN and CDR2 as SYDVKM. V lost 2 bases and J lost 5, with 21 bases in between. The CDR3 DNA follows: TGTGCCAGCAGTTTAGGAGGAGGGGGGTCTCGTATTACTGAAGCTTTCTTT. Residues: CASSLGGGGSRITEAFF. The full variable domain, with the rest looked up from reference TRBV28 and TRBJ1-1, is DVKVTQSSRYLVKRTGEKVFLECVQDMDHENMFWYRQDPGLGLRLIYFSYDVKMKEKGDIPEGYSVSREKKERFSLILESASTNQTSMYLCASSLGGGGSRITEAFFGQGTRLTVV.

This clonotype was seen more than once but under ten times. The J gene is TRBJ1-2, the V gene TRBV15; perhaps TRBD1 as D (5 bases). The CDR3 contains 15 residues. Trimming removed 3 bases at V and 1 base at J, with 12 bases between. CDR1 and CDR2 (germline): LNHNV, YYDKDF (reference sequence). The CDR3 spells CATSSGGLGNYGYTF. CDR3 nucleotides: TGTGCCACCAGCAGCGGGGGGTTGGGTAACTATGGCTACACCTTC.

A few counts support this clonotype. The V and J genes are TRBV5-1 and TRBJ2-3; 10 nucleotides align to TRBD2. Per the germline V gene, CDR1 is SGHRS and CDR2 is YFSETQ. The CDR3 loop spans 17 amino acids. The V segment lost 4 bases and the J segment 1 base; nucleotides outside the gene matches: 9. The DNA of the CDR3 is TGCGCCAGCAGCGCAGGGACTAGCGTCCGCCGCACAGATACGCAGTATTTT. This sequence encodes CASSAGTSVRRTDTQYF.

The genes are TRBV2 and TRBJ2-7; tentatively, D is TRBD1 or TRBD2 (5 bases each). Germline assignment: CDR1 SNHLY and CDR2 FYNNEI. Trimming took off 5 bases at V and 0 bases at J, with 11 bases between the two ends. The CDR3 has 14 amino acids. The CDR3 DNA reads as TGTGCCAGCAGTTGGGACGGGACCTCCTACGAGCAGTACTTC. It encodes CASSWDGTSYEQYF.